This TCR beta chain was identified in a study of blood T cell repertoires in COVID-19. Across the study: T cells, B-cell-depleted T cells, or PBMCs supplied cDNA or gDNA.

After removal of 6 bases from V and 12 bases from J, the junction contained 6 bases not matched to a gene. The length of the CDR3 is 12 residues. In the authors' methods: Cell counts per sample came from amplifying reference gene primers. Repertoires were generated with immunoSEQ multiplex PCR, while TCRdb's copy carries only in-frame clones and drops some. The V and J calls and clone size come from that table; D and trimming were worked out from the DNA. The repertoire holds 37,000 or so clones, roughly 78% seen once, with 25% to 35% in the top ten. The sample was peripheral blood. The TCR comes from a man between 60 and 75 years old with acute or convalescent COVID-19. The chain couples TRBV12-3 or TRBV12-4 to TRBJ1-5; 9 bases agree with TRBD1. The CDR3 protein is CASSLGQGHQHF. The CDR3 nucleotides are TGTGCCAGCAGCCTGGGACAGGGCCACCAGCATTTT.